Listed here is a single T cell receptor beta chain. As handled by the study authors: Reference gene primer amplification yielded estimated nucleated cell counts. The method was immunoSEQ multiplex PCR; TCRdb's version includes in-frame clones alone and lacks a portion of them. D and trimming were read from the DNA, whereas the V and J calls and clone size are those reported in that table. The table records tens of thousands of clones, roughly 84% of them present only once. The CDR3 is 16 residues long. Germline loops: CDR1 LGHDT, CDR2 YNNKEL (reference sequence). V was trimmed by 4 bases and J by 4 bases, leaving 16 bases between them. The data derive from a study of blood T cell repertoires in COVID-19. Study-wide context: Donors in the United States, Italy and Spain gave samples during acute or convalescent COVID-19. T cells, B-cell-depleted T cells, or PBMCs provided the cDNA or gDNA that served as material.

The chain joins TRBV3-1 (or the pseudogene TRBV3-2) to TRBJ2-2; D possibly corresponds to TRBD2 (5 bases). The receptor's source is a man aged 70 or older with acute or convalescent COVID-19. Sequenced material: peripheral blood. CDR3 region: CASSPRRAAGTGELFF. In DNA form, the CDR3 reads TGTGCCAGCAGCCCCCGACGAGCGGCGGGCACCGGGGAGCTGTTTTTT.